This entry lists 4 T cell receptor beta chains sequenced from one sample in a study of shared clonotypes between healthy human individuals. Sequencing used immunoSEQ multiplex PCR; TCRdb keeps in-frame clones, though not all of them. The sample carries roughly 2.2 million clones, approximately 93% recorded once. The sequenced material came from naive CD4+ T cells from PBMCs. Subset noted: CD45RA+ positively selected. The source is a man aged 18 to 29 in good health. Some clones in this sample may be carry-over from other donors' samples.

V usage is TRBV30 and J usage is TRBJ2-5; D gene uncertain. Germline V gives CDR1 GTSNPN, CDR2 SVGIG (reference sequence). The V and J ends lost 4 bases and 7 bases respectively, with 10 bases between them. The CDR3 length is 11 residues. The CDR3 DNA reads TGTGCCTGGATAGGGTCGGGGACCCAGTACTTC. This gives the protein CAWIGSGTQYF.

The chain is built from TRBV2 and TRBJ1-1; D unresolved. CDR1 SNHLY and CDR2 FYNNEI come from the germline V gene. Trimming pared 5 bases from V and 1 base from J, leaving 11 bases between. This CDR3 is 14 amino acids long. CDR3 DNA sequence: TGTGCCAGCAGTATACAAAGGAGGAACACTGAAGCTTTCTTT. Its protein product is CASSIQRRNTEAFF. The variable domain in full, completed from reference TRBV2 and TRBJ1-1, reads EPEVTQTPSHQVTQMGQEVILRCVPISNHLYFYWYRQILGQKVEFLVSFYNNEISEKSEIFDDQFSVERPDGSNFTLKIRSTKLEDSAMYFCASSIQRRNTEAFFGQGTRLTVV.

CDR3 bases: TGTGCCAGCAGCGCCGGGACTAGCGTCGCAGATACGCAGTATTTT. The encoded protein is CASSAGTSVADTQYF. The chain has TRBV9 and TRBJ2-3; 10 positions agree with TRBD2. CDR3 length equals 15 residues. CDR1 is SGDLS, CDR2 YYNGEE, per germline. J was trimmed by 4 bases and V by 3 bases; bases with no gene match: 5. The full variable domain, its missing parts supplied by reference TRBV9 and TRBJ2-3, is DSGVTQTPKHLITATGQRVTLRCSPRSGDLSVYWYQQSLDQGLQFLIQYYNGEERAKGNILERFSAQQFPDLHSELNLSSLELGDSALYFCASSAGTSVADTQYFGPGTRLTVL.

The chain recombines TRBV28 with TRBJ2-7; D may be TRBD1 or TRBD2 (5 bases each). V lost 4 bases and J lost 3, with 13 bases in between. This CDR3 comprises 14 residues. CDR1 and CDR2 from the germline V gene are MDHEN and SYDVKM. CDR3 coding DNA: TGTGCCAGCAGTTCCGGGACCCTCGTCTACGAGCAGTACTTC. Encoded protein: CASSSGTLVYEQYF.